This TCR beta chain stems from a study of T cells in localized non-small cell lung cancer. TCRdb's table, derived via immunoSEQ multiplex PCR, lists solely in-frame clones and lacks some. The table records 35,000 to 45,000 clones, around nine tenths of them present only once. In this sample, this clone turned up a few times. Its target is not known. Study-wide findings and caveats: A median roughly 57 of the top 100 tumor clones appeared in adjacent lung.

The CDR3 extends over 15 amino acids. Germline CDR1 and CDR2: SGHTA and FQGNSA. V gave up 1 base and J gave up 0 bases, with 9 bases separating them. Source: peripheral blood, taken before any cancer treatment. The chain joins TRBV7-2 to TRBJ1-1; possibly TRBD1 for D (6 bases). The sequence came from a female donor of 60 years or more with stage I lung adenocarcinoma. The CDR3 spells CASSLVGQLNTEAFF. The CDR3 bases are TGTGCCAGCAGCTTAGTTGGACAGCTGAACACTGAAGCTTTCTTT.